These 16 T cell receptor beta chains came from one sample sequenced in a study of CD8 T cells in ankylosing spondylitis. TCRdb reanalysed the 5' RACE reads using MiXCR and keeps one entry per CDR3 protein. The sample holds about 510,000 distinct CDR3 sequences, roughly 5% seen once. Study observations and caveats: Typical of ankylosing spondylitis blood, it appeared, was a TCR beta motif of fewer than 10 highly homologous variants.

These receptors' targets are unknown. The sequenced sample consisted of blood, either unsorted or a sorted T cell fraction (not recorded which). These receptors were obtained from a male donor with ankylosing spondylitis.

This clonotype showed up many times. This chain links TRBV5-1 with TRBJ1-6; D not resolved. With 7 bases removed from V and 5 bases from J, the gap between germline ends came to 10 bases. The CDR3 sequence is 13 residues long. Germline lookup yields CDR1 SGHRS and CDR2 YFSETQ. CDR3 sequence (DNA): TGCGCCAGCGCGTCGGGGAATAATTCACCCCTCCACTTT. Translation gives CASASGNNSPLHF.

At least ten counts were recorded for this clonotype. This chain links TRBV4-3 with TRBJ2-2; possible D gene TRBD2, 7 bases. The CDR3 spans 16 residues. The ends were cut back, 0 bases at V and 5 bases at J, with 13 bases in the middle. Germline CDR1 reads LGHNA; CDR2 reads YSLEER. The CDR3: CASSQDGGRRTGELFF. As DNA, the CDR3 is TGCGCCAGCAGCCAAGACGGGGGGCGCAGAACCGGGGAGCTGTTTTTT.

This clonotype came up many times. V usage is TRBV18 and J usage is TRBJ1-3; D ambiguous. V dropped 3 bases and J dropped 4 bases, with 10 bases sitting between them. The CDR3 consists of 14 residues. From germline, CDR1 is KGHSH and CDR2 LQKENI. CDR3 sequence: CASSPFPGGNTIYF. The CDR3, as DNA: TGTGCCAGCTCACCGTTCCCGGGAGGAAACACCATATATTTT.

At least ten counts were recorded for this clonotype. The chain recombines TRBV15 with TRBJ2-1; D remains unclear. The germline V and J ends were trimmed by 9 bases and 9 bases, with 21 bases remaining between them. CDR1 is LNHNV and CDR2 is YYDKDF in the germline V gene (reference sequence). The CDR3 sequence is 14 residues long. The CDR3 sequence is CATALDGLGREQFF. The DNA of the CDR3 is TGTGCCACAGCGCTGGATGGCCTTGGGCGTGAGCAGTTCTTC. Filled out from reference TRBV15 and TRBJ2-1, the complete variable domain reads DAMVIQNPRYQVTQFGKPVTLSCSQTLNHNVMYWYQQKSSQAPKLLFHYYDKDFNNEADTPDNFQSRRPNTSFCFLDIRSPGLGDTAMYLCATALDGLGREQFFGPGTRLTVL.

This clonotype was counted ten times or more. The rearrangement uses TRBV9 and TRBJ1-2, with 7 bases matching TRBD1. The CDR3 has 17 residues. Trimming removed 3 bases from V and 4 bases from J; junction bases left unmatched: 15. CDR1 is SGDLS and CDR2 is YYNGEE in the germline V gene. The CDR3 DNA follows: TGTGCCAGCAGCGAGGAGACAGGGACAAGAGAAGGCTATGGCTACACCTTC. As protein: CASSEETGTREGYGYTF.

Many counts were recorded for this clonotype. This chain's CDR3 is CASSVEGLGLEKLFF. The CDR3 DNA follows: TGTGCCAGCAGCGTAGAAGGGCTTGGACTCGAAAAACTGTTTTTT. The chain uses TRBV9 and TRBJ1-4; no reliable D call. The germline V gene encodes CDR1 SGDLS and CDR2 YYNGEE. Trimming removed 0 bases from V and 8 bases from J, with 14 bases in between. The CDR3 has 15 amino acids.

This clonotype has a count of ten or more. The genes are TRBV7-9 and TRBJ2-1; no firm D call. Germline V gene lookup returns CDR1 SEHNR and CDR2 FQNEAQ (reference sequence). The germline V and J ends were trimmed by 7 bases and 3 bases, with 13 bases remaining between them. CDR3 length: 14 residues. The CDR3 sequence is CASTYSNFYNEQFF. CDR3 nucleotides: TGTGCCAGCACTTACAGCAACTTCTACAATGAGCAGTTCTTC.

This clonotype was recorded many times. V and J are TRBV20-1 and TRBJ2-3; 8 bases are shared with TRBD2. This CDR3 comprises 16 residues. Germline CDR1 reads DFQATT; CDR2 reads SNEGSKA (reference sequence). Trimming took 5 bases from V and 2 from J; bases not matched to a gene: 12. The CDR3 here is CSAPRRIAGFTDTQYF. Here the CDR3 DNA reads TGCAGTGCTCCCCGTCGGATAGCGGGATTCACAGATACGCAGTATTTT.

This clonotype was detected many times. The chain recombines TRBV12-3 or TRBV12-4 with TRBJ2-3; a possible D gene is TRBD1 (5 bases). The ends were cut back, 2 bases at V and 2 bases at J, with 11 bases in the middle. This CDR3 comprises 15 residues. The CDR3 region is CASSLMGLDTDTQYF. Written as DNA, the CDR3 is TGTGCCAGCAGTTTAATGGGGCTAGACACAGATACGCAGTATTTT.

The chain carries TRBV11-2 and TRBJ1-1, with D hard to call. The CDR3 runs 18 residues. The V gene lost 1 base and the J gene lost 5 bases, with 23 bases spanning the gap. The germline gives CDR1 SGHAT, CDR2 FQNNGV. CDR3 amino acids: CASSLVGIEVRRRTEAFF. The CDR3 DNA reads TGTGCCAGCAGCTTAGTTGGTATTGAAGTCCGAAGGCGGACTGAAGCTTTCTTT.

This rearrangement joins TRBV29-1 to TRBJ2-2; no clear D gene. This CDR3 spans 15 amino acids. Trimming took 6 bases from V and 2 from J, leaving 16 bases between them. From germline, CDR1 is SQVTM and CDR2 ANQGSEA. CDR3 amino acids: CSVPMGSTNTGELFF. CDR3 bases: TGCAGCGTCCCCATGGGCAGTACAAACACCGGGGAGCTGTTTTTT.

The table lists this clonotype with many counts. This chain joins TRBV5-1 and TRBJ2-5, with TRBD1 matching 8 bases. Trimming removed 5 bases from V and 5 bases from J; junction bases left unmatched: 11. The CDR3 has 15 residues. From germline, CDR1 is SGHRS and CDR2 YFSETQ. The chain's CDR3 is CASRPATGAGETQYF. The CDR3, as DNA: TGCGCCAGCAGACCCGCGACAGGGGCCGGGGAGACCCAGTACTTC.

This clonotype was recorded at least ten times. A read error may be the cause here, since a much bigger clone is one base away. The rearrangement links TRBV7-9 to TRBJ2-5; D unclear. The CDR3 has 11 residues. Germline CDR1 reads SEHNR; CDR2 reads FQNEAQ (reference sequence). In DNA, the CDR3 is TGTGCCAGCAGCTTAGCAGAGATCCAGTACTTC. Protein product: CASSLAEIQYF.

The chain is built from TRBV28 and TRBJ2-1; D gene ambiguous. Germline CDR1 MDHEN, CDR2 SYDVKM. Trimming shortened V by 5 bases and J by 9 bases, and 5 bases separated the two germline ends. CDR3 length equals 10 residues. The CDR3 sequence is CASSHIEQFF. The CDR3 DNA is TGTGCCAGCAGTCATATTGAGCAGTTCTTC. Based on the CDR3 plus reference TRBV28 and TRBJ2-1, the full variable domain is DVKVTQSSRYLVKRTGEKVFLECVQDMDHENMFWYRQDPGLGLRLIYFSYDVKMKEKGDIPEGYSVSREKKERFSLILESASTNQTSMYLCASSHIEQFFGPGTRLTVL.

This clonotype has ten or more counts. V usage is TRBV12-3 or TRBV12-4 and J usage is TRBJ1-1; D is unclear. The CDR3 spans 16 residues. Trimming removed 3 bases at V and 7 bases at J, with 21 bases between. CDR3 in DNA: TGTGCCAGCAGTTTTTTATCTCGAGGGCACCTTGTTGAAGCTTTCTTT. It yields the protein CASSFLSRGHLVEAFF.

In its sample, this clonotype was seen many times. The rearrangement joins TRBV5-8 to TRBJ2-7; a weak D match, TRBD2 (5 bases). The germline gives CDR1 SGHTS, CDR2 YDEGEE. Trimming took 4 bases from V and 4 from J, leaving 21 bases between them. The CDR3 runs to 16 residues. CDR3 in DNA: TGTGCCAGCAGCCCCCCGAGGGCAGTATTAAGTTACGAGCAGTACTTC. Translated: CASSPPRAVLSYEQYF.